Below, 27 T cell receptor beta chains from the same sample are listed, as sequenced in a study of early T cells in non-severe SARS-CoV-2 infection. MiXCR, run by TCRdb on the 5' RACE reads, gives a single entry per CDR3 protein. The table lists some 50,000 distinct CDR3 sequences, around 10% of them singletons, with approximately 4% in the top ten. The specimen was whole blood, collected at baseline. The receptor set was obtained from an adult who was a healthcare worker with PCR-confirmed SARS-CoV-2 infection or an uninfected control (not recorded which).

This clonotype was observed a few times. The chain is built from TRBV20-1 and TRBJ2-7; 12 bases match TRBD1. The CDR3 totals 15 residues. The germline V gene has CDR1 DFQATT and CDR2 SNEGSKA (reference sequence). The J segment lost 5 bases and the V segment lost 3 bases, leaving 8 bases of the junction unmatched. The CDR3: CSASHRDRGPNEQYF. For the CDR3, the DNA is TGCAGTGCTAGCCACCGGGACAGGGGGCCCAACGAGCAGTACTTC.

The chain combines TRBV28 with TRBJ1-1; D perhaps matches TRBD1 (6 bases). The CDR3 runs to 17 residues. V was clipped by 3 bases and J by 5 bases, with 22 bases between them. Germline CDR1 and CDR2: MDHEN and SYDVKM. CDR3 protein: CASSFLEGGGRRTEAFF. The CDR3 DNA sequence: TGTGCCAGCAGTTTTCTCGAAGGCGGGGGGCGAAGGACTGAAGCTTTCTTT.

This clonotype occurred many times. The V and J genes are TRBV6-1 and TRBJ1-3, with a possible D match to TRBD1 (5 bases). Trimming stripped 6 bases from V and 0 bases from J, with 12 bases between. The CDR3 loop spans 15 amino acids. CDR1 and CDR2 (germline): MNHNS, SASEGT. Here the CDR3 reads CASRATGRSGNTIYF. As DNA, the CDR3 is TGTGCCAGCAGAGCAACAGGACGCTCTGGAAACACCATATATTTT.

This clonotype was detected only a few times. The chain is built from TRBV29-1 and TRBJ2-7; 11 positions agree with TRBD1. The germline CDR1 and CDR2 sequences are SQVTM and ANQGSEA. Trimming cost V 4 bases and J 5 bases; bases outside gene matches: 7. The CDR3 has 14 residues. CDR3 protein: CSVAGTGGVDEQYF. The CDR3 DNA sequence: TGCAGCGTTGCTGGGACAGGGGGAGTCGACGAGCAGTACTTC.

This clonotype has just a few counts. The CDR3 sequence is CASRDWTGDGYTF. For the CDR3, the DNA is TGTGCCAGCAGGGATTGGACAGGGGACGGCTACACCTTC. This sequence joins TRBV3-1 and TRBJ1-2, with TRBD1 matching over 9 bases. CDR3 length equals 13 residues. Germline CDR1 and CDR2: LGHDT and YNNKEL (reference sequence). With V trimmed by 6 bases and J by 8 bases, 7 bases remained unmatched.

The V and J genes are TRBV20-1 and TRBJ2-5; D gene unclear. V shed 6 bases and J shed 5 bases, with 16 bases lying between them. The CDR3 extends over 13 amino acids. Germline-derived CDR1 and CDR2 are DFQATT and SNEGSKA (reference sequence). The CDR3 is CSATPGGTETQYF. CDR3 coding DNA: TGCAGTGCCACTCCGGGCGGAACTGAGACCCAGTACTTC.

This clonotype was seen at least ten times. The rearrangement links TRBV7-2 to TRBJ1-1, with no clear D. CDR3 size: 17 residues. Trimming took off 1 base at V and 1 base at J, with 16 bases between the two ends. Per germline, CDR1 SGHTA and CDR2 FQGNSA. The CDR3 region is CASSLVLPPPRNTEAFF. The CDR3 nucleotides are TGTGCCAGCAGCTTAGTCCTCCCCCCTCCAAGGAACACTGAAGCTTTCTTT.

The chain joins TRBV6-1 to TRBJ1-2; D remains unclear. This CDR3 spans 13 amino acids. Germline V CDR1 and CDR2: MNHNS, SASEGT. V lost 1 base and J lost 6, with 9 bases in between. This CDR3 reads CASSEGAEDGYTF. CDR3 nucleotides: TGTGCCAGCAGTGAAGGGGCGGAGGATGGCTACACCTTC.

CDR3 protein: CASSEPVAWGVGKNIQYF. The CDR3 DNA is TGTGCCAGCAGTGAACCGGTTGCCTGGGGCGTTGGCAAAAACATTCAGTACTTC. This chain joins TRBV6-1 and TRBJ2-4, with TRBD1 as a possible D gene (5 bases). The V and J ends lost 2 bases and 3 bases respectively, with 20 bases between them. Per the germline V gene, CDR1 is MNHNS and CDR2 is SASEGT. The CDR3 totals 18 residues.

This clonotype was picked up many times. The CDR3, as DNA: TGTGCCAGTTTAAGTGGCAGGGACTACTACGAGCAGTACTTC. It codes for CASLSGRDYYEQYF. The chain recombines TRBV19 with TRBJ2-7, with TRBD2 matching over 7 bases. This CDR3 has 14 residues. Germline CDR1 is LNHDA and CDR2 is SQIVND (reference sequence). Germline trimming cut 8 bases from V and 3 bases from J; bases unmatched to any gene: 10.

This clonotype came up many times. In DNA, the CDR3 is TGTGCCAGCACTCTGACTGGGACAGGGGTTTGGTCTAACTATGGCTACACCTTC. It translates to CASTLTGTGVWSNYGYTF. The chain links TRBV6-6 to TRBJ1-2, with 10 bases aligning to TRBD1. This CDR3 region has 18 residues. V lost 7 bases, J lost 0 bases, and 14 bases stayed unmatched. CDR1 is MNHNY, CDR2 SVGAGI, per germline (reference sequence).

This clonotype was seen a few times. The chain carries TRBV24-1 and TRBJ2-1, with 9 bases lining up with TRBD2. The V gene end was trimmed by 4 bases and the J gene end by 2 bases; junction bases not matched to a gene: 8. Germline V gene data show CDR1 as KGHDR and CDR2 as SFDVKD. The CDR3 is made up of 17 amino acids. For the CDR3, the DNA is TGTGCCACCAGTGACGACATAGCGGGAGTCACCTACAATGAGCAGTTCTTC. This gives the protein CATSDDIAGVTYNEQFF.

This clonotype was observed many times. The chain links TRBV12-3 or TRBV12-4 to TRBJ2-3; unclear D gene. There are 13 residues in the CDR3. The V and J ends lost 4 bases and 2 bases respectively, with 7 bases between them. The CDR3 loop reads CASSWVITDTQYF. The CDR3 DNA reads as TGTGCCAGCAGTTGGGTCATCACAGATACGCAGTATTTT.

The table lists this clonotype with many counts. The V and J genes are TRBV3-1 and TRBJ1-6, with D uncertain. With 2 bases removed from V and 13 bases from J, the gap between germline ends came to 9 bases. The CDR3 runs 12 residues. Germline lookup yields CDR1 LGHDT and CDR2 YNNKEL (reference sequence). The CDR3 DNA follows: TGTGCCAGCAGCCAAAAGTTGGGGCCCCTCCACTTT. Translation gives CASSQKLGPLHF.

The V and J genes are TRBV5-6 and TRBJ2-3, with TRBD2 as a possible D gene (6 bases). The CDR3 runs to 17 residues. Trimming pared 5 bases from V and 4 bases from J, leaving 23 bases between. Germline CDR1 SGHDT, CDR2 YYEEEE. CDR3 nucleotide sequence: TGTGCCAGCAGGGGGACGGCCTGGGACTGGGCTCCAGATACGCAGTATTTT. It specifies CASRGTAWDWAPDTQYF.

This chain joins TRBV5-6 and TRBJ2-3; D call uncertain. Per germline, CDR1 SGHDT and CDR2 YYEEEE. The CDR3 is 15 amino acids. V was shortened by 0 bases and J by 2 bases, with 10 bases between the two germline ends. The CDR3 coding sequence is TGTGCCAGCAGCTTGGCGGGCCTAGTCACAGATACGCAGTATTTT. Translating it yields CASSLAGLVTDTQYF.

This clonotype has only a few counts. This chain uses TRBV5-6 with TRBJ1-2; the D is unclear. This CDR3 has 11 amino acids. Germline V CDR1 and CDR2: SGHDT, YYEEEE. V was trimmed by 0 bases and J by 6 bases, leaving 3 bases between them. The CDR3 loop is CASSLVHGYTF. The DNA of the CDR3 is TGTGCCAGCAGCTTGGTTCATGGCTACACCTTC.

This sequence joins TRBV5-1 and TRBJ2-3; TRBD1 agrees at 7 bases. The V segment lost 2 bases and the J segment 3 bases; nucleotides outside the gene matches: 3. CDR1 is SGHRS, CDR2 YFSETQ, per germline. The length of the CDR3 is 14 residues. The CDR3 bases are TGCGCCAGCAGCTTAGGGACAGCGACAGATACGCAGTATTTT. Its translation is CASSLGTATDTQYF.

The chain is built from TRBV6-5 and TRBJ1-4; no clear D gene. The germline V gene has CDR1 MNHEY and CDR2 SVGAGI. CDR3 size: 13 residues. V was clipped by 4 bases and J by 6 bases, with 9 bases between them. The CDR3 DNA follows: TGTGCCAGCAGTTTGGTGGTTGATGAAAAACTGTTTTTT. Translated: CASSLVVDEKLFF.

The chain uses TRBV11-1 and TRBJ2-5, with D maybe TRBD1 (6 bases). Trimming shortened V by 8 bases and J by 5 bases, and 12 bases separated the two germline ends. This CDR3 contains 12 residues. Germline lookup yields CDR1 SGHAT and CDR2 FQDESV (reference sequence). The DNA for the CDR3 is TGTGCCAGCTGCCTAAGGGGGGAGACCCAGTACTTC. It specifies CASCLRGETQYF. Complete variable domain (other parts from reference TRBV11-1 and TRBJ2-5): EAEVAQSPRYKITEKSQAVAFWCDPISGHATLYWYRQILGQGPELLVQFQDESVVDDSQLPKDRFSAERLKGVDSTLKIQPAELGDSAMYLCASCLRGETQYFGPGTRLLVL.

This clonotype was recorded a few times. The V call is TRBV19, the J call TRBJ2-1; perhaps TRBD2 as D (6 bases). The germline CDR1 and CDR2 sequences are LNHDA and SQIVND (reference sequence). The CDR3 spans 14 residues. Trimming cost V 0 bases and J 10 bases, with 13 bases left between them. CDR3 region: CASSIESGAWEQFF. CDR3 DNA sequence: TGTGCCAGTAGTATAGAATCGGGAGCTTGGGAGCAGTTCTTC.

Ten or more counts support this clonotype. This chain connects TRBV6-6 to TRBJ1-6; 7 nucleotides align to TRBD1. In germline, CDR1 is MNHNY, CDR2 SVGAGI (reference sequence). This CDR3 contains 13 residues. The CDR3, as DNA: TGTGACCCACGGAGGGGGCGCGGGTCACCCCTCCACTTT. Translating gives CDPRRGRGSPLHF.

The gene calls are TRBV5-6 and TRBJ2-5; D is unresolved. Trimming cost V 1 base and J 5 bases, with 12 bases left between them. The CDR3 extends over 14 amino acids. Germline V lookup: CDR1 SGHDT, CDR2 YYEEEE. The DNA for the CDR3 is TGTGCCAGCAGCTTGTCTATTGTCTGGGAGACCCAGTACTTC. The encoded protein is CASSLSIVWETQYF.

By its share, this clonotype is large. The chain carries TRBV20-1 and TRBJ2-5; no clear D gene. Germline CDR1 reads DFQATT; CDR2 reads SNEGSKA (reference sequence). The CDR3 has 15 amino acids. Trimming shortened V by 2 bases and J by 1 base, and 14 bases separated the two germline ends. The CDR3 coding sequence is TGCAGTGCTAGAATGGCAGGAGAGGTCCAAGAGACCCAGTACTTC. It encodes CSARMAGEVQETQYF.

In this sample, this clonotype turned up a few times. The chain uses TRBV19 and TRBJ2-1, with 14 nucleotides matching TRBD2. This CDR3 region has 19 residues. CDR1 and CDR2 (germline): LNHDA, SQIVND (reference sequence). V lost 7 bases, J lost 7 bases, and 18 bases stayed unmatched. CDR3 sequence reads: CASTPQRGLAGVLENEQFF. DNA for the CDR3: TGTGCCAGTACCCCGCAGAGGGGACTAGCGGGAGTTTTGGAGAATGAGCAGTTCTTC.

This clonotype was observed a handful of times. This rearrangement joins TRBV6-1 to TRBJ1-2, with 7 bases fitting TRBD1. The CDR3 covers 15 residues. J was trimmed by 7 bases and V by 0 bases; bases with no gene match: 8. Germline V gene lookup returns CDR1 MNHNS and CDR2 SASEGT. CDR3 in amino acids: CASSEAPTGRSGYTF. In DNA, the CDR3 is TGTGCCAGCAGTGAAGCTCCGACAGGGAGGAGTGGCTACACCTTC.

This clonotype was counted a few times. The CDR3 reads CSAGGLGGRGEQYF. The CDR3 region has the DNA TGCAGCGCCGGAGGACTGGGTGGACGCGGCGAGCAGTACTTC. This sequence joins TRBV29-1 and TRBJ2-7; the D gene is possibly TRBD2 (5 bases). The CDR3 spans 14 residues. V was pared by 7 bases and J by 6 bases, with 22 bases between. Germline lookup yields CDR1 SQVTM and CDR2 ANQGSEA.